One and the same sample provided the 13 T cell receptor beta chains below, sequenced in a study of breast tumors, draining lymph nodes, adjacent tissues. TCRdb reprocessed the multiplex PCR reads via MiXCR and lists one record per CDR3 protein. The table has about 140,000 distinct CDR3 sequences, around a third seen once. Breast cancer patients provided tissue from their axillary draining lymph nodes. Sequences were obtained from axillary lymph node tissue. These receptor sequences come from a female donor with breast cancer. Some clones in this sample may be carry-over from other donors' samples.

The gene calls are TRBV9 and TRBJ1-3; D is perhaps TRBD1 (5 bases). V was trimmed by 5 bases and J by 8 bases, leaving 14 bases between them. The CDR3 is made up of 13 amino acids. Germline V gene sequence: CDR1 SGDLS, CDR2 YYNGEE. CDR3 sequence reads: CASSLSGGDTIYF. In DNA, the CDR3 is TGTGCCAGCAGTCTTAGCGGGGGAGACACCATATATTTT. The full variable domain, in which reference TRBV9 and TRBJ1-3 provide the parts outside the CDR3, is DSGVTQTPKHLITATGQRVTLRCSPRSGDLSVYWYQQSLDQGLQFLIQYYNGEERAKGNILERFSAQQFPDLHSELNLSSLELGDSALYFCASSLSGGDTIYFGEGSWLTVV.

This clonotype was picked up many times. The junction and the germline gene differ at one end; a read error may be behind it. The chain is built from TRBV30 and TRBJ1-5, with 12 bases fitting TRBD1. The germline CDR1 and CDR2 sequences are GTSNPN and SVGIG (reference sequence). This CDR3 region has 14 residues. The CDR3 loop reads CAWSGTGGNQPQHF. CDR3 nucleotides: TGTGCCTGGAGCGGGACAGGGGGCAACCAGCCCCAGCATTTT.

This clonotype has at least ten counts. The gene calls are TRBV20-1 and TRBJ2-3; 11 bases map to TRBD2. Per the germline V gene, CDR1 is DFQATT and CDR2 is SNEGSKA (reference sequence). This CDR3 is 15 amino acids long. J gave up 2 bases and V 3 bases, and 4 bases lay outside the gene matches. CDR3 loop: CSASDSGGATDTQYF. In DNA, the CDR3 is TGCAGTGCTAGCGATAGCGGGGGGGCCACAGATACGCAGTATTTT.

Many counts were recorded for this clonotype. The genes are TRBV10-3 and TRBJ2-7; 8 nucleotides align to TRBD1. This CDR3 has 13 amino acids. Germline V gene data show CDR1 as ENHRY and CDR2 as SYGVKD. V shed 11 bases, J shed 3 bases, and the junction held 9 bases outside the gene matches. The CDR3 DNA reads as TGTGCCTACACCAGGACAGGGAGCTACGAGCAGTACTTC. Its protein product is CAYTRTGSYEQYF.

This clonotype showed up many times. The chain couples TRBV4-3 to TRBJ2-5; possibly TRBD2 for D (5 bases). This CDR3 spans 17 amino acids. Trimming removed 4 bases from V and 5 bases from J, with 23 bases in between. Germline V lookup: CDR1 LGHNA, CDR2 YSLEER. The CDR3 nucleotides read TGCGCCAGCAGCCCTTTTGCCGGCGGGTACTTAGGGGAGACCCAGTACTTC. Its translation is CASSPFAGGYLGETQYF.

In this sample, this clonotype turned up many times. Germline and junction disagree at one end, which may indicate a read error. The V call is TRBV7-9, the J call TRBJ1-2; D is uncertain. CDR1 is SEHNR, CDR2 FQNEAQ, per germline (reference sequence). This CDR3 spans 15 amino acids. The CDR3 is CASSLDEGANYGYPF. The CDR3 DNA reads as TGTGCCAGCAGCTTAGATGAGGGTGCGAACTATGGCTACCCCTTC.

V is TRBV6-6 and J is TRBJ2-5; TRBD1 aligns across 10 bases. The better agreement between TRBJ2-7 and the DNA end casts doubt on the J call. This CDR3 region has 17 residues. Germline assignment: CDR1 MNHNY and CDR2 SVGAGI (reference sequence). CDR3 DNA: TGTGCCAGCAGGCGACCGGGACAGGGGAGGCGCGGGGGCGAGCAGTACTTC. The encoded protein is CASRRPGQGRRGGEQYF.

This clonotype was observed at least ten times. This may stem from a read error, because a much larger clone lies one nucleotide away. This chain joins TRBV20-1 and TRBJ1-2; 8 bases fit TRBD1. Germline V lookup: CDR1 DFQATT, CDR2 SNEGSKA (reference sequence). This CDR3 spans 14 amino acids. V lost 3 bases to trimming and J lost 12 bases; unmatched junction nucleotides: 15. In DNA form, the CDR3 reads TGCAGTGCTAGTCCGACCCGGACAGGGCCTTTCGACACCTTC. It translates to CSASPTRTGPFDTF.

This clonotype was counted ten times or more. The rearrangement links TRBV30 to TRBJ1-5; no reliable D call. Germline V lookup: CDR1 GTSNPN, CDR2 SVGIG (reference sequence). V lost 0 bases to trimming and J lost 3 bases, with 6 bases between them. This CDR3 has 13 residues. CDR3 sequence reads: CAWSVQPNQPQHF. In nucleotides, the CDR3 is TGTGCCTGGAGTGTACAGCCCAATCAGCCCCAGCATTTT.

This rearrangement joins TRBV20-1 to TRBJ1-3, with 7 positions matching TRBD1. The CDR3 totals 15 residues. J gave up 10 bases and V 2 bases, and 14 bases lay outside the gene matches. Germline V gene lookup returns CDR1 DFQATT and CDR2 SNEGSKA (reference sequence). The DNA of the CDR3 is TGCAGTGCTAGATCCCACGACAGGGTTGCAAAAACCATATATTTT. This gives the protein CSARSHDRVAKTIYF.

This clonotype was detected ten times or more. The rearrangement links TRBV3-1 to TRBJ1-2; possible D gene TRBD1, 6 bases. This CDR3 region has 15 residues. In germline, CDR1 is LGHDT, CDR2 YNNKEL (reference sequence). Between the trimmed V and J ends, which lost 3 bases and 0 bases, there was a span of 11 bases. The CDR3 sequence: CASSHGQIANYGYTF. Here the CDR3 DNA reads TGTGCCAGCAGCCACGGACAGATAGCTAACTATGGCTACACCTTC.

The chain joins TRBV6-1 to TRBJ2-7; unclear D gene. In germline, CDR1 is MNHNS, CDR2 SASEGT. The length of the CDR3 is 14 residues. The CDR3 loop is CASSQYVGTYEQYV. CDR3 coding DNA: TGCGCCAGCAGTCAGTACGTGGGGACCTACGAGCAGTACGTC.

The chain links TRBV5-8 to TRBJ2-5; D is ambiguous. V shed 1 base and J shed 3 bases, with 13 bases lying between them. CDR1 SGHTS and CDR2 YDEGEE come from the germline V gene. This CDR3 is 15 amino acids long. The CDR3 loop is CASSLTGPAEETQYF. In DNA, the CDR3 is TGTGCCAGCAGCTTGACCGGACCAGCAGAAGAGACCCAGTACTTC.